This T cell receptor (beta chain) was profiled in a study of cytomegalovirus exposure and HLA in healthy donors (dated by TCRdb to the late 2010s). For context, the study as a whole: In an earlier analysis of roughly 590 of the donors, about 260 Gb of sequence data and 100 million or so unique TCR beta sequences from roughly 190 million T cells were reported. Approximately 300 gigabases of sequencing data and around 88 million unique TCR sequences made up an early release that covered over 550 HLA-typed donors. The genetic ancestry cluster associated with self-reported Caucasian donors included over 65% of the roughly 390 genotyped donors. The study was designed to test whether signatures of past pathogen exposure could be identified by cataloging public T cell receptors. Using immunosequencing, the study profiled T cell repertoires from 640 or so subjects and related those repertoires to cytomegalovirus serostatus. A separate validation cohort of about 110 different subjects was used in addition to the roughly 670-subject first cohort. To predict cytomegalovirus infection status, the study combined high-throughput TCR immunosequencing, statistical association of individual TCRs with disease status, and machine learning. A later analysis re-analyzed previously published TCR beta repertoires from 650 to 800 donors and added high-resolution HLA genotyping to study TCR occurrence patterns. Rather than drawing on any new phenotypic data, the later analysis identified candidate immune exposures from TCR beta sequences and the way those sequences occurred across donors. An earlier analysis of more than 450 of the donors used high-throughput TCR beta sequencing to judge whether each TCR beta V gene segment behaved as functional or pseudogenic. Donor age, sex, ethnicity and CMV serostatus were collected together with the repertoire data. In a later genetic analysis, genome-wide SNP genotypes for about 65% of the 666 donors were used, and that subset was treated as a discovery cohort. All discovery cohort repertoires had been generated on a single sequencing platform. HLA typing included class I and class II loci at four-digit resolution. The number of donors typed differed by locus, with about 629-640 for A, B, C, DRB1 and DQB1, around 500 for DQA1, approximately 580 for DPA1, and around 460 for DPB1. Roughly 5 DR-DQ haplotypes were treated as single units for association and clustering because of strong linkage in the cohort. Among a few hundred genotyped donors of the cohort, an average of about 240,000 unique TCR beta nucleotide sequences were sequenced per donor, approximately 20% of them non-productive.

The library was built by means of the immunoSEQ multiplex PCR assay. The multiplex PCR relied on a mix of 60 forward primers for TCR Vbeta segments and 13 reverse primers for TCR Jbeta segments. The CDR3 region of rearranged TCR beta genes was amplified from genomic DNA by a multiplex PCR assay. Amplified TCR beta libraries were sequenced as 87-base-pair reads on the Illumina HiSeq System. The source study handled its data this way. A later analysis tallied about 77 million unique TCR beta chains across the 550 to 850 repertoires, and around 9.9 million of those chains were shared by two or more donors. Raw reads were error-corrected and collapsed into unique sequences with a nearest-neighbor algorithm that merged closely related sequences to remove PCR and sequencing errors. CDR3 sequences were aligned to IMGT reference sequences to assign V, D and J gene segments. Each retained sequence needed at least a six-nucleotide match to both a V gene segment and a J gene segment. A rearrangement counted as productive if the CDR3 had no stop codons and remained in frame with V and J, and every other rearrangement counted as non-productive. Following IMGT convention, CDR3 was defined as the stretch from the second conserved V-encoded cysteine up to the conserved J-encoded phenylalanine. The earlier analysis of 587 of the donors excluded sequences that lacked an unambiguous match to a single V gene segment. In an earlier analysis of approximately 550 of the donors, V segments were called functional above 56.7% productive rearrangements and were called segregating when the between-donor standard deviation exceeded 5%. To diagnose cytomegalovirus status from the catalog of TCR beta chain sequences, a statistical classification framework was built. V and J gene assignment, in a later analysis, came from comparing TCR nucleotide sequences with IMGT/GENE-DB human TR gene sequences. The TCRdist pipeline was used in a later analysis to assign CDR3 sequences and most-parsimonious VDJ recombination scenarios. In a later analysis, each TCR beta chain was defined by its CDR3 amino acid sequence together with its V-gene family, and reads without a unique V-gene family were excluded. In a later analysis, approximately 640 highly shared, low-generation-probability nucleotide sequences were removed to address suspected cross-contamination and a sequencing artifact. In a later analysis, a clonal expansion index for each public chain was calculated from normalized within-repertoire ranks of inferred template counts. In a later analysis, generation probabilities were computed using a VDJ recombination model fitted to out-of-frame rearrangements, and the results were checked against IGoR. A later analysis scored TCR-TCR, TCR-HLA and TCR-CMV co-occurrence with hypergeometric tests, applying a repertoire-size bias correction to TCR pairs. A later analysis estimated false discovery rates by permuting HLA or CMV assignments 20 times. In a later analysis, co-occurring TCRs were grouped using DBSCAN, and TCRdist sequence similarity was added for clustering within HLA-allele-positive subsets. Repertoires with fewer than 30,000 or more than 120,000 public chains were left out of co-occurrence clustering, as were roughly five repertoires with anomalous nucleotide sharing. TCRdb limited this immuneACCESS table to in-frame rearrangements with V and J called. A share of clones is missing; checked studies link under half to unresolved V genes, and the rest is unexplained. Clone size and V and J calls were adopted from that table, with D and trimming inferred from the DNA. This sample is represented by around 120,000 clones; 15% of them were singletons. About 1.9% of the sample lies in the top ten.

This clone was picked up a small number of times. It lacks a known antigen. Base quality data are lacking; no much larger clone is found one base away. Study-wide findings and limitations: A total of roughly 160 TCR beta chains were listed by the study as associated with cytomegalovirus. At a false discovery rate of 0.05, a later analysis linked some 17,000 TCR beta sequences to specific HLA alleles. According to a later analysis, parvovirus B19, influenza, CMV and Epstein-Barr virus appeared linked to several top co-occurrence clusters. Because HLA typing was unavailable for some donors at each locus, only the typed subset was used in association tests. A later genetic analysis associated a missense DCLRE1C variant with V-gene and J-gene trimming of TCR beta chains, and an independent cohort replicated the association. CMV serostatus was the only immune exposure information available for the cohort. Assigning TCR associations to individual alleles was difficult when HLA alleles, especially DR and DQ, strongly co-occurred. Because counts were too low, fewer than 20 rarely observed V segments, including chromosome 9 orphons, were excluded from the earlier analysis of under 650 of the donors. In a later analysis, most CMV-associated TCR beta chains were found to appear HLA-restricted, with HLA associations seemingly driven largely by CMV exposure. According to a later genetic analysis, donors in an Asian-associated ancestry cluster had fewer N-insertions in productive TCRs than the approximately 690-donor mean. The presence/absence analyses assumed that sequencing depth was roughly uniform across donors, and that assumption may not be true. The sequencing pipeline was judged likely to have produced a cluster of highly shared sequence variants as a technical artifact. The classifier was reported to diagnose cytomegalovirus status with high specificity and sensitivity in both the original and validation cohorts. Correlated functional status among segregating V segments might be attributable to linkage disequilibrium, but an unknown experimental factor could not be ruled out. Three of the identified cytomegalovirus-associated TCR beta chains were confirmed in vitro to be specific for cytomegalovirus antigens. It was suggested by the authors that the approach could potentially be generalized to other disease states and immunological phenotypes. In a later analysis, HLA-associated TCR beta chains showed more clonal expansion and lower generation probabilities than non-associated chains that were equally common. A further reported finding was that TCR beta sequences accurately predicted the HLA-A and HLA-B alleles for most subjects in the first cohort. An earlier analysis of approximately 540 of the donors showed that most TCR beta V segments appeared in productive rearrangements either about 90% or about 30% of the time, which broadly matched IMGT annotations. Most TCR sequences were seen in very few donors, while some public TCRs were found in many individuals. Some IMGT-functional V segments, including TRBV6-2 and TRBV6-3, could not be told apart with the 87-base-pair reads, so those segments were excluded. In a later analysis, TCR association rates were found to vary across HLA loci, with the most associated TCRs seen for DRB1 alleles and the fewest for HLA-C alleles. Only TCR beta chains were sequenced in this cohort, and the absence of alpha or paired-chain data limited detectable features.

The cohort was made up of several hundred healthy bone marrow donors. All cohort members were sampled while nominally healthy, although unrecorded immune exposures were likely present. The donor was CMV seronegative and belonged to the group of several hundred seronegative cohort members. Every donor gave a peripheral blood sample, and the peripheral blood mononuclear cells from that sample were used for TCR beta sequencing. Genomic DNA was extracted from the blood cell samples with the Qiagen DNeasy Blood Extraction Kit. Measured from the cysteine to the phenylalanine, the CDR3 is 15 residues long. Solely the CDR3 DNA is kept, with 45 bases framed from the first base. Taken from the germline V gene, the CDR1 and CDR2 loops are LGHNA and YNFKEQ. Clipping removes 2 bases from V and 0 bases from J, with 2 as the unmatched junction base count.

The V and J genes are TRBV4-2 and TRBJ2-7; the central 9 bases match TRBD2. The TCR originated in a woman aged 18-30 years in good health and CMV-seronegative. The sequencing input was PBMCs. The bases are TGTGCCAGCAGCCAACTAGCGGGGCCCTCCTACGAGCAGTACTTC. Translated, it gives CASSQLAGPSYEQYF.